A single T cell receptor beta chain is shown here with its context. The source of the sample is a study of blood T cell repertoires in COVID-19. Here immunoSEQ multiplex PCR was the method, and the copy in TCRdb shows in-frame clones only, minus some. The repertoire has some 200,000 clones, about 78% of them found once; the top ten carry 17%. Participants had their cohort set by participant-reported clinical history. Recovered Cohort 3 donors showed two negative PCRs, clearance, or symptom resolution. The CDR3 is 14 residues long. The germline gives CDR1 SGHKS, CDR2 YYEKEE (reference sequence). J lost 5 bases, V lost 2 bases, and 3 bases had no gene match.

The V and J genes are TRBV5-5 and TRBJ2-2, with TRBD1 matching 7 bases. The receptor was isolated from a woman between 45 and 60 years old who had recovered from COVID-19. Sequenced: PBMCs or T cells enriched from blood (not recorded which). Written as DNA, the CDR3 is TGTGCCAGCAGCTTTGCACAGGGGACCGGGGAGCTGTTTTTT. Translation gives CASSFAQGTGELFF. Drawing the rest from reference TRBV5-5 and TRBJ2-2, the complete variable domain is DAGVTQSPTHLIKTRGQQVTLRCSPISGHKSVSWYQQVLGQGPQFIFQYYEKEERGRGNFPDRFSARQFPNYSSELNVNALLLGDSALYLCASSFAQGTGELFFGEGSRLTVL.